This TCR beta chain is from a study of technical replicates of blood from a handful of donors. The CDR3 spans 14 residues. Some clones are missing from TCRdb's copy, which holds only in-frame ones; the method was immunoSEQ multiplex PCR. Of 75,000 to 90,000 clones in the sample, about 90% were seen once. The chain employs TRBV12-2 and TRBJ2-5; the table's TRBD2 call for D was not verified on the DNA. TRBV12-2 is a documented pseudogene. Specimen: T cells isolated from PBMCs. The clonotype originates from a human donor in good health. The CDR3 here is CASRQRDDQETQYF. The CDR3 DNA sequence: TGTGCAAGTCGCCAGCGGGACGATCAAGAGACCCAGTACTTC.